This TCR beta chain was sequenced during a study of control samples from healthy donors and cancer patients. This CDR3 has 14 residues. Trimming removed 1 base from V and 6 bases from J, with 8 bases in between. CDR1 is KGHDR and CDR2 is SFDVKD in the germline V gene. Here immunoSEQ multiplex PCR was the method, and the copy in TCRdb shows in-frame clones only, minus some. The sample holds over 85,000 clones, 80% to 95% seen once. Specimen: blood. The chain is built from TRBV24-1 and TRBJ2-2; a possible D gene is TRBD1 (6 bases). This receptor was obtained from a woman aged 25 to 39 in good health. For the CDR3, the DNA is TGTGCCACCAGTGATTTCAGGGGCCCCGGGGAGCTGTTTTTT. This gives the protein CATSDFRGPGELFF.